One sample yielded the 24 T cell receptor beta chains listed below, sequenced in a study of graft-versus-host responses after intestinal transplantation. Sequencing used immunoSEQ multiplex PCR; TCRdb keeps in-frame clones, though not all of them. The table has 95,000 to 150,000 clones, 85% to 95% seen once; the top ten hold 3% to 4%. Their cognate antigens are unknown. Sequenced material: unstimulated CD8+ T cells sorted from spleen or lymph node cells, taken before intestinal transplant. The receptor source for this set is a human donor who received an intestinal transplant.

A word on this clone: Other DNA sequences within the sample encode an identical CDR3. The genes are TRBV19 and TRBJ2-5, with D perhaps matching TRBD1 (6 bases). With 8 bases removed from V and 0 bases from J, the gap between germline ends came to 25 bases. The CDR3 length is 18 residues. Germline V gene data show CDR1 as LNHDA and CDR2 as SQIVND (reference sequence). DNA for the CDR3: TGTGCCAGTGAACCTAGTAACCCTGACAGGATAAACCAAGAGACCCAGTACTTC. The encoded protein is CASEPSNPDRINQETQYF.

The CDR3 sequence is CATSRGVQDQPQHF. In DNA form, the CDR3 reads TGTGCCACCAGCAGAGGGGTACAGGATCAGCCCCAGCATTTT. This chain connects TRBV15 to TRBJ1-5; D is perhaps TRBD1 (5 bases). V lost 1 base and J lost 5, with 9 bases in between. Germline CDR1 LNHNV, CDR2 YYDKDF (reference sequence). The CDR3 runs 14 residues.

The rearrangement joins TRBV6-1 to TRBJ2-7, with D maybe TRBD2 (6 bases). This CDR3 has 13 residues. Germline V gene sequence: CDR1 MNHNS, CDR2 SASEGT. Trimming removed 6 bases at V and 1 base at J, with 10 bases between. CDR3: CASSWDSSYEQYF. The CDR3 DNA reads as TGTGCCAGCAGCTGGGACTCATCCTACGAGCAGTACTTC.

The J gene is TRBJ2-7, the V gene TRBV5-4; D possibly matches TRBD1 or TRBD2 (6 bases each). Germline V gene data show CDR1 as SGHNT and CDR2 as YYREEE (reference sequence). The CDR3 spans 12 residues. V lost 7 bases and J lost 6, with 14 bases in between. The CDR3 region has the DNA TGTGCCAGCGGACTACAGGGAGGCGAGCAGTACTTC. Protein product: CASGLQGGEQYF.

The gene calls are TRBV19 and TRBJ1-1; possibly TRBD1 for D (5 bases). Germline assignment: CDR1 LNHDA and CDR2 SQIVND (reference sequence). The V end was cut by 6 bases, the J end by 1 base, with 15 bases between. The CDR3 runs to 15 residues. This CDR3 reads CASRDRGEWNTEAFF. CDR3 bases: TGTGCCAGTAGAGACAGAGGGGAATGGAACACTGAAGCTTTCTTT.

This chain links TRBV6-1 with TRBJ1-1, with D perhaps matching TRBD1 (6 bases). Trimming took off 7 bases at V and 0 bases at J, with 15 bases between the two ends. Germline values: CDR1 MNHNS, CDR2 SASEGT. This CDR3 region has 15 residues. As DNA, the CDR3 is TGTGCCAGCATAGAGGGGGGGGGACTGAACACTGAAGCTTTCTTT. Translating it yields CASIEGGGLNTEAFF.

This sequence joins TRBV9 and TRBJ2-7; 9 bases agree with TRBD2. Germline V gene sequence: CDR1 SGDLS, CDR2 YYNGEE. The length of the CDR3 is 15 residues. With V trimmed by 3 bases and J by 0 bases, 4 bases remained unmatched. The CDR3 region is CASSGSGSSSYEQYF. The DNA of the CDR3 is TGTGCCAGCAGCGGTAGCGGGAGTAGCTCCTACGAGCAGTACTTC.

CDR3 sequence (DNA): TGTGCCAGCAGTTTGCAGGAGAGGACTGAAGCTTTCTTT. Translated: CASSLQERTEAFF. This chain links TRBV28 with TRBJ1-1; D is unclear. CDR1 MDHEN and CDR2 SYDVKM come from the germline V gene. The CDR3 runs to 13 residues. V gave up 3 bases and J gave up 5 bases, with 10 bases separating them.

The chain has TRBV30 and TRBJ1-2; D may be TRBD1 (5 bases). This CDR3 is built from 11 residues. Per germline, CDR1 GTSNPN and CDR2 SVGIG (reference sequence). V lost 4 bases, J lost 2 bases, and 5 bases lay in between. CDR3 amino acids: CAWTGNYGYTF. The CDR3 region has the DNA TGTGCCTGGACAGGGAACTATGGCTACACCTTC.

This chain joins TRBV19 and TRBJ1-1, with unresolved D. The CDR3 length is 12 residues. Deletions cut 2 bases from V and 4 bases from J, with 5 bases between. CDR1 is LNHDA, CDR2 SQIVND, per germline (reference sequence). The CDR3 loop reads CASSIIGTEAFF. DNA of the CDR3: TGTGCCAGTAGTATAATTGGCACTGAAGCTTTCTTT.

The chain joins TRBV11-3 to TRBJ2-7, with TRBD1 matching over 11 bases. The ends lost 5 bases at V and 6 bases at J; junction bases unmatched: 15. The germline V gene encodes CDR1 SGHNT and CDR2 YENEEA. The CDR3 is 17 amino acids. In DNA form, the CDR3 reads TGTGCCAGCAGCGTTCTGGGCCGGGACAGGGGGAGTCGCGAGCAGTACTTC. Its protein is CASSVLGRDRGSREQYF.

This rearrangement joins TRBV10-1 to TRBJ2-3; D is possibly TRBD1 (6 bases). There are 14 residues in the CDR3. V lost 3 bases, J lost 5 bases, and 12 bases lay in between. CDR1 WNHNN and CDR2 SYGVQD come from the germline V gene (reference sequence). The DNA for the CDR3 is TGCGCCAGCAGTGATTCAGGGGCGGTAGATACGCAGTATTTT. Its translation: CASSDSGAVDTQYF.

V is TRBV19 and J is TRBJ1-1, with D possibly TRBD1 on 5 matching bases. The germline V and J ends were trimmed by 4 bases and 3 bases, with 27 bases remaining between them. CDR3 length: 19 residues. CDR1 and CDR2 from the germline V gene are LNHDA and SQIVND (reference sequence). This CDR3 reads CASSTRPGQGMVSYTEAFF. The CDR3 nucleotides read TGTGCCAGTAGTACACGCCCTGGGCAGGGTATGGTGTCTTACACTGAAGCTTTCTTT.

This CDR3 reads CASSLISSTDTQYF. CDR3 coding DNA: TGTGCCAGCAGTTTAATATCAAGCACAGATACGCAGTATTTT. The V call is TRBV28, the J call TRBJ2-3; no reliable D call. The CDR3 covers 14 residues. V lost 2 bases and J lost 0, with 6 bases in between. Germline CDR1 and CDR2: MDHEN and SYDVKM.

This rearrangement joins TRBV25-1 to TRBJ2-2; 7 nucleotides agree with TRBD2. V shed 3 bases, J shed 5 bases, and the junction held 0 bases outside the gene matches. The CDR3 is made up of 13 amino acids. From germline, CDR1 is MGHDK and CDR2 SYGVNS. This chain's CDR3 is CASSEGGTGELFF. The CDR3 DNA reads as TGTGCCAGCAGTGAGGGGGGGACCGGGGAGCTGTTTTTT.

The CDR3 region has the DNA TGTGCCATCAGTGAGTGGACTAGCGGGCAAGAGACCCAGTACTTC. Encoded protein: CAISEWTSGQETQYF. The chain couples TRBV10-3 to TRBJ2-5, with 11 bases matching TRBD2. Per germline, CDR1 ENHRY and CDR2 SYGVKD. The V gene end was trimmed by 1 base and the J gene end by 2 bases; junction bases not matched to a gene: 0. The CDR3 is made up of 15 amino acids.

This chain links TRBV7-9 with TRBJ2-5, with TRBD2 matching over 7 bases. CDR1 SEHNR and CDR2 FQNEAQ come from the germline V gene (reference sequence). The CDR3 spans 12 residues. V shed 8 bases, J shed 3 bases, and the junction held 3 bases outside the gene matches. DNA for the CDR3: TGTGCCAGCGGGGGGGGAGAAGAGACCCAGTACTTC. Protein product: CASGGGEETQYF.

This clone has a single count. The rearrangement joins TRBV9 to TRBJ2-7, with 8 bases fitting TRBD2. The germline CDR1 and CDR2 sequences are SGDLS and YYNGEE. CDR3 length equals 15 residues. With 4 bases clipped from V and 0 bases from J, the junction kept 6 bases outside the gene matches. For the CDR3, the DNA is TGTGCCAGCAGCCCCAGCGGACTAGCCTCCTACGAGCAGTACTTC. This gives the protein CASSPSGLASYEQYF.

This clone was seen a single time. This chain joins TRBV7-3 and TRBJ2-1, with D unresolved. Trimming took off 1 base at V and 0 bases at J, with 4 bases between the two ends. Germline V lookup: CDR1 SGHTA, CDR2 FQGTGA. The CDR3 is made up of 14 amino acids. CDR3 region: CASSLKVSYNEQFF. CDR3 DNA sequence: TGTGCCAGCAGCTTAAAGGTCTCCTACAATGAGCAGTTCTTC.

Notes on this clone: The same CDR3 is also encoded by other DNA sequences in this sample. This chain joins TRBV19 and TRBJ2-7; TRBD1 aligns across 12 bases. This CDR3 region has 19 residues. Per the germline V gene, CDR1 is LNHDA and CDR2 is SQIVND (reference sequence). Trimming removed 1 base from V and 3 bases from J; junction bases left unmatched: 13. In nucleotides, the CDR3 is TGTGCCAGTAGTATAGGGGGTGATGGGACAGGGGGCGATTTCTACGAGCAGTACTTC. Translation gives CASSIGGDGTGGDFYEQYF.

This chain uses TRBV27 with TRBJ2-5; 8 bases are a match to TRBD1. From germline, CDR1 is MNHEY and CDR2 SMNVEV (reference sequence). J was trimmed by 2 bases and V by 6 bases; bases with no gene match: 5. This CDR3 is 14 amino acids long. The CDR3 DNA reads as TGTGCCAGCAGCTGGACAGGGCCACAAGAGACCCAGTACTTC. Protein product: CASSWTGPQETQYF.

The gene calls are TRBV28 and TRBJ2-3; unclear D gene. CDR1 is MDHEN and CDR2 is SYDVKM in the germline V gene. The CDR3 is 14 amino acids. V was trimmed by 3 bases and J by 4 bases, leaving 11 bases between them. The DNA of the CDR3 is TGTGCCAGCAGTTTTACGTCGGCGCCAGATACGCAGTATTTT. This translates into CASSFTSAPDTQYF. Variable domain in full (rest from reference TRBV28 and TRBJ2-3): DVKVTQSSRYLVKRTGEKVFLECVQDMDHENMFWYRQDPGLGLRLIYFSYDVKMKEKGDIPEGYSVSREKKERFSLILESASTNQTSMYLCASSFTSAPDTQYFGPGTRLTVL.

V and J are TRBV6-5 and TRBJ2-3; tentatively, D is TRBD1 (6 bases). This CDR3 comprises 15 residues. Germline V gene sequence: CDR1 MNHEY, CDR2 SVGAGI. V lost 2 bases to trimming and J lost 4 bases, with 13 bases between them. The CDR3 DNA reads as TGTGCCAGCAGTTACCTACCCCAGGGGTCAGATACGCAGTATTTT. Its translation is CASSYLPQGSDTQYF.

This clone was seen only a few times. The rearrangement joins TRBV11-2 to TRBJ2-5, with D hard to call. The CDR3 length is 13 residues. The V gene lost 3 bases and the J gene lost 3 bases, with 8 bases spanning the gap. Germline-derived CDR1 and CDR2 are SGHAT and FQNNGV. CDR3 residues: CASSFTSKETQYF. The CDR3 DNA follows: TGTGCCAGCAGCTTTACCTCGAAAGAGACCCAGTACTTC.